This passage covers 10 T cell receptor beta chains from one sample sequenced in a study of shared clonotypes between healthy human individuals. The repertoire was sequenced with immunoSEQ multiplex PCR; TCRdb's copy has only in-frame clones and lacks some. The table has 2 million to 2.5 million clones, approximately 90% seen once. The material sequenced was naive CD4+ T cells from PBMCs. Subset given: CD45RA+ positively selected. These receptor sequences come from a man younger than 30 in good health. Some clones in this sample may be carry-over from other donors' samples.

Notes on this clone: This sample also contains other DNA sequences that code for the same CDR3. The chain recombines TRBV2 with TRBJ1-5; no definite D call. This CDR3 spans 14 amino acids. Germline CDR1 is SNHLY and CDR2 is FYNNEI. Trimming shortened V by 1 base and J by 7 bases, and 11 bases separated the two germline ends. This CDR3 is CASSEEGSGQPQHF. Written as DNA, the CDR3 is TGTGCCAGCAGTGAAGAAGGATCAGGACAGCCCCAGCATTTT.

The V gene is TRBV5-1, the J gene TRBJ2-2; weak D call: TRBD2 (6 bases). The V gene's germline CDR1 is SGHRS and CDR2 YFSETQ. This CDR3 has 15 residues. With 4 bases removed from V and 6 bases from J, the gap between germline ends came to 16 bases. Written as DNA, the CDR3 is TGCGCCAGCAGCAACAAGACTAGTTATGCCGGGGAGCTGTTTTTT. It codes for CASSNKTSYAGELFF.

The V and J genes are TRBV5-1 and TRBJ1-2; D may be TRBD1 (5 bases). Germline CDR1 and CDR2: SGHRS and YFSETQ. The CDR3 is 15 amino acids. Trimming pared 0 bases from V and 2 bases from J, leaving 11 bases between. In nucleotides, the CDR3 is TGCGCCAGCAGCTTGGAATCCGGGGGGAACTATGGCTACACCTTC. Translation gives CASSLESGGNYGYTF.

J is TRBJ2-7 and V is TRBV27; 9 positions match TRBD2. There are 17 residues in the CDR3. CDR1 is MNHEY and CDR2 is SMNVEV in the germline V gene (reference sequence). V shed 5 bases, J shed 0 bases, and the junction held 11 bases outside the gene matches. CDR3 nucleotide sequence: TGTGCCAGCAGTCCCAAAGCGCATAGCGGGAGCTCCTACGAGCAGTACTTC. This gives the protein CASSPKAHSGSSYEQYF.

The rearrangement links TRBV6-1 to TRBJ1-5; 7 bases match TRBD1. In germline, CDR1 is MNHNS, CDR2 SASEGT. The CDR3 extends over 15 amino acids. With V trimmed by 0 bases and J by 3 bases, 2 bases remained unmatched. CDR3 protein: CASSEATGVNQPQHF. The CDR3 nucleotides read TGTGCCAGCAGTGAAGCAACAGGGGTCAATCAGCCCCAGCATTTT.

Written as DNA, the CDR3 is TGTGCCAGCAGCTTCGAACCGAACACTGAAGCTTTCTTT. It specifies CASSFEPNTEAFF. The gene calls are TRBV7-9 and TRBJ1-1; no reliable D call. V gave up 3 bases and J gave up 1 base, with 6 bases separating them. There are 13 residues in the CDR3. CDR1 and CDR2 (germline): SEHNR, FQNEAQ (reference sequence).

On this clone itself: One end of the junction is discordant with germline, which a read error may explain. This sequence joins TRBV27 and TRBJ2-1, with D perhaps matching TRBD2 (6 bases). The CDR3 length is 13 residues. CDR1 and CDR2 from the germline V gene are MNHEY and SMNVEV (reference sequence). The CDR3 region is CASSPTSRSGRVF. CDR3 bases: TGTGCCAGCAGTCCGACCTCGCGTAGCGGCCGGGTCTTC.

This rearrangement joins TRBV7-6 to TRBJ2-1, with TRBD2 matching 11 bases. The CDR3 contains 15 residues. Germline trimming cut 2 bases from V and 7 bases from J; bases unmatched to any gene: 4. Germline assignment: CDR1 SGHVS and CDR2 FNYEAQ. This CDR3 reads CASSLIAGGDNEQFF. For the CDR3, the DNA is TGTGCCAGCAGCTTAATAGCGGGAGGGGATAATGAGCAGTTCTTC.

With respect to this clone: At the DNA level, this CDR3 is encoded by other sequences in the same sample as well. The V and J genes are TRBV5-1 and TRBJ2-3, with 14 bases identical to TRBD2. Per the germline V gene, CDR1 is SGHRS and CDR2 is YFSETQ. The CDR3 length is 18 residues. V shed 0 bases, J shed 1 base, and the junction held 4 bases outside the gene matches. CDR3 amino acids: CASSLGLAGGPGTDTQYF. DNA of the CDR3: TGCGCCAGCAGCTTGGGACTAGCGGGAGGGCCGGGCACAGATACGCAGTATTTT.

V usage is TRBV5-1 and J usage is TRBJ2-6; D might be TRBD1 or TRBD2, each matching 6 bases. The CDR3 sequence is 20 residues long. Trimming removed 2 bases at V and 4 bases at J, with 25 bases between. CDR1 and CDR2 (germline): SGHRS, YFSETQ. The CDR3 bases are TGCGCCAGCAGCTTTAATGTTCGAAGACAGGCGGAGGGAGGGGCCAACGTCCTGACTTTC. Protein: CASSFNVRRQAEGGANVLTF.